Described below is a single TCR beta chain sequence and its context. As yet, its antigen is unknown. The data are from a study of cytomegalovirus exposure and HLA in healthy donors. Study results and limitations: The tendency of first-cohort TCR clusters to co-occur in the roughly 120 validation repertoires was the finding of a later analysis.

Measured with immunoSEQ multiplex PCR; TCRdb has only the in-frame clones, and not every one. The repertoire holds about 220,000 clones, with around nine tenths as singletons. The CDR3 covers 11 residues. V lost 8 bases to trimming and J lost 1 base, with 8 bases between them. Germline V gene lookup returns CDR1 DFQATT and CDR2 SNEGSKA (reference sequence). The chain has TRBV20-1 and TRBJ1-1, with a tentative D call TRBD1 (6 bases). This receptor was identified in a woman aged 18-29 years in good health and CMV-seronegative. Sample: PBMCs. This CDR3 is CSTGKNTEAFF. The CDR3, as DNA: TGCAGTACAGGGAAGAACACTGAAGCTTTCTTT.